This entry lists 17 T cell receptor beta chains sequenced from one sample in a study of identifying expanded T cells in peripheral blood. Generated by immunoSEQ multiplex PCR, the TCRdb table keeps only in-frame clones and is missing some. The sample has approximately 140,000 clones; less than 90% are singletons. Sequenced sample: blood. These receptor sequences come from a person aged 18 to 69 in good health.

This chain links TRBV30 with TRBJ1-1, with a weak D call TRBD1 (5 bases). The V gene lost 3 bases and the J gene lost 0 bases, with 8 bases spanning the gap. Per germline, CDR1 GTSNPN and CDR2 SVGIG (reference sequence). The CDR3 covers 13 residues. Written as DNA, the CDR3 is TGTGCCTGGAGGGGGGTAGTGAACACTGAAGCTTTCTTT. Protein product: CAWRGVVNTEAFF.

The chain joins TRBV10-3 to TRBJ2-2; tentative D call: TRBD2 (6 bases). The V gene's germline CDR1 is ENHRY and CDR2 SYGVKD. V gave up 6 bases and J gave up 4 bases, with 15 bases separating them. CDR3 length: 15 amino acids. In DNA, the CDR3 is TGTGCCATCAGCCCCCCTGGGGGGACCACCGGGGAGCTGTTTTTT. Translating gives CAISPPGGTTGELFF.

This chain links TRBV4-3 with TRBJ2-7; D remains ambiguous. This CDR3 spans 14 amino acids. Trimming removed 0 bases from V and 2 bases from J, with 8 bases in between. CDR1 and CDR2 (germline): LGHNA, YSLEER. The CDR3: CASSQDPQTYEQYF. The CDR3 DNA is TGCGCCAGCAGCCAAGACCCACAGACCTACGAGCAGTACTTC.

The CDR3 nucleotides are TGTGCCAGCGGGACAGGGGGGACGGGGGGCTACACCTTC. Protein product: CASGTGGTGGYTF. J is TRBJ1-2 and V is TRBV5-4, with TRBD1 identical over 11 bases. Germline V CDR1 and CDR2: SGHNT, YYREEE (reference sequence). Germline trimming cut 7 bases from V and 8 bases from J; bases unmatched to any gene: 7. The CDR3 has 13 residues.

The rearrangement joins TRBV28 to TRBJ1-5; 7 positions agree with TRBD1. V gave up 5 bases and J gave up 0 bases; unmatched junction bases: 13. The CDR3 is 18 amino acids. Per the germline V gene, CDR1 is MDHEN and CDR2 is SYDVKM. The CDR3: CASSPLMIQGISNQPQHF. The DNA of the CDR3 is TGTGCCAGCAGTCCACTAATGATACAGGGGATTAGCAATCAGCCCCAGCATTTT. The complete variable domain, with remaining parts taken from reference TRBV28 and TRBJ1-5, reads DVKVTQSSRYLVKRTGEKVFLECVQDMDHENMFWYRQDPGLGLRLIYFSYDVKMKEKGDIPEGYSVSREKKERFSLILESASTNQTSMYLCASSPLMIQGISNQPQHFGDGTRLSIL.

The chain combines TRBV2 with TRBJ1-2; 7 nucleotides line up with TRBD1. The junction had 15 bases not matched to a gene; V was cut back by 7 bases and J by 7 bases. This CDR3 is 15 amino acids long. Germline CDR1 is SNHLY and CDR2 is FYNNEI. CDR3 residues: CASIPIGGREGGYTF. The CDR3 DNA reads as TGTGCCAGCATCCCAATAGGGGGCAGGGAGGGTGGCTACACCTTC.

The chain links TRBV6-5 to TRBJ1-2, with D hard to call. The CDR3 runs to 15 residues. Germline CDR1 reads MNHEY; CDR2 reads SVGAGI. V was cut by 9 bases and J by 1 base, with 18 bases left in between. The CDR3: CASQKGRALNYGYTF. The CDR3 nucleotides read TGTGCCAGTCAGAAAGGGAGGGCTCTTAACTATGGCTACACCTTC.

The CDR3 protein is CSVGTGVGEKLFF. The CDR3 nucleotides are TGCAGCGTGGGGACAGGGGTAGGGGAAAAACTGTTTTTT. The V call is TRBV29-1, the J call TRBJ1-4, with 10 bases that match TRBD1. V lost 6 bases to trimming and J lost 8 bases; unmatched junction nucleotides: 6. The CDR3 contains 13 residues. CDR1 and CDR2 from the germline V gene are SQVTM and ANQGSEA.

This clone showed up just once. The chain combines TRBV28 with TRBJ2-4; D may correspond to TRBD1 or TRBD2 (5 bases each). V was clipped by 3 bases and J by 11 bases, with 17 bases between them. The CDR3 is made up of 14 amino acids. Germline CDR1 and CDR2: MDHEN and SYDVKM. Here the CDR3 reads CASSFYPGRAVQYF. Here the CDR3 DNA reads TGTGCCAGCAGTTTCTATCCAGGGAGAGCGGTTCAGTACTTC.

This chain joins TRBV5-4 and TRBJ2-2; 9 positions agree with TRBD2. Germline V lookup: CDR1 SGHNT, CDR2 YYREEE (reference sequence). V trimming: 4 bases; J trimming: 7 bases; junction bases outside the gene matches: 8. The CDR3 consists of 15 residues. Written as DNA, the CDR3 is TGTGCCAGCAGCCTGGCGGGGGGGCGTCACGGGGAGCTGTTTTTT. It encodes CASSLAGGRHGELFF.

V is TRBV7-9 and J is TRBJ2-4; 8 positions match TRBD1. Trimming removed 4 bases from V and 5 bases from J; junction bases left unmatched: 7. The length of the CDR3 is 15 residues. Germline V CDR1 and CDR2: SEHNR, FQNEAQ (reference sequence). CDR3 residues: CASSSTDRAENIQYF. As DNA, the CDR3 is TGTGCCAGCAGCTCGACGGACAGGGCGGAAAACATTCAGTACTTC.

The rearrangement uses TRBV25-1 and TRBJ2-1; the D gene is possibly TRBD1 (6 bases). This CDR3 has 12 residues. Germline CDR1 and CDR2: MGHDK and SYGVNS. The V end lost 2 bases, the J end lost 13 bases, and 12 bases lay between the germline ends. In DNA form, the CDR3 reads TGTGCCAGCAGTGAAGGGGGCGGAGGACAGTTCTTC. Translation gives CASSEGGGGQFF.

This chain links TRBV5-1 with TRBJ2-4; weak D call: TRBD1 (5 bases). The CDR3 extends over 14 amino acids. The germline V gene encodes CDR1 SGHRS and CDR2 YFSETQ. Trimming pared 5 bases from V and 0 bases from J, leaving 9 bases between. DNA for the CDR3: TGCGCCAGCAGGGACAACCTAGCCAAAAACATTCAGTACTTC. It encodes CASRDNLAKNIQYF.

The CDR3 nucleotides read TGTGCCAGCTCACCTACATTACCGGCCCGGCCCGCTGAGGTCGAGCAGTACTTC. Amino acids: CASSPTLPARPAEVEQYF. V gene TRBV18 combines with J gene TRBJ2-7, with D hard to call. Germline V gene sequence: CDR1 KGHSH, CDR2 LQKENI. Deletions cut 3 bases from V and 6 bases from J, with 27 bases between. This CDR3 has 18 amino acids.

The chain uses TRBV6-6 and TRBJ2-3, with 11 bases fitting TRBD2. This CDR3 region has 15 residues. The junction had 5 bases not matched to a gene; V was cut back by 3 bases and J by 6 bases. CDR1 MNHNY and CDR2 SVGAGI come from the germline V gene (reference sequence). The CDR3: CASSYSGGAVDTQYF. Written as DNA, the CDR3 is TGTGCCAGCAGTTATAGCGGGGGGGCCGTCGATACGCAGTATTTT.

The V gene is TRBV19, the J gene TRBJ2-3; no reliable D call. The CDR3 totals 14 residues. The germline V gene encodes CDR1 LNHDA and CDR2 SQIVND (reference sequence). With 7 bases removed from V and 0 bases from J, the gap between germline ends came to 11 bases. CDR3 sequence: CASTGLKSTDTQYF. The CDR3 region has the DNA TGTGCCAGTACCGGGTTAAAAAGCACAGATACGCAGTATTTT.

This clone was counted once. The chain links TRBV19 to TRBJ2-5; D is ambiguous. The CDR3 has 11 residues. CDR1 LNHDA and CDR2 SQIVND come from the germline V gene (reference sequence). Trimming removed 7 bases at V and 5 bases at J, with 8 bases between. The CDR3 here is CASIRSETQYF. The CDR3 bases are TGTGCCAGTATAAGGTCGGAGACCCAGTACTTC. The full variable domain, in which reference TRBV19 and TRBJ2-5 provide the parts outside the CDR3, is DGGITQSPKYLFRKEGQNVTLSCEQNLNHDAMYWYRQDPGQGLRLIYYSQIVNDFQKGDIAEGYSVSREKKESFPLTVTSAQKNPTAFYLCASIRSETQYFGPGTRLLVL.